There are a few counts of the clone carrying this TCR beta chain. TCRdb re-derived calls from the 5' RACE reads in MiXCR, one entry per CDR3 protein. Of some 320,000 distinct CDR3 sequences detected, roughly an eighth appear once; the ten largest clones hold around 20%. This record belongs to a study of T-cell memory formation after mild COVID-19. This CDR3 comprises 12 residues. Germline V gene sequence: CDR1 MNHEY, CDR2 SVGEGT. Sequenced sample: PBMCs or a T cell subset sorted from them (not recorded which). The chain is built from TRBV6-2 or TRBV6-3 and TRBJ2-2; no clear D gene. This receptor was obtained from a man aged 18 to 29 who had mild COVID-19 (a few samples of this study predate the infection). Cell type and time point are not known. CDR3 residues: CATARNTGELFF. CDR3 nucleotides: TGTGCTACAGCTAGGAACACCGGGGAGCTGTTTTTT.